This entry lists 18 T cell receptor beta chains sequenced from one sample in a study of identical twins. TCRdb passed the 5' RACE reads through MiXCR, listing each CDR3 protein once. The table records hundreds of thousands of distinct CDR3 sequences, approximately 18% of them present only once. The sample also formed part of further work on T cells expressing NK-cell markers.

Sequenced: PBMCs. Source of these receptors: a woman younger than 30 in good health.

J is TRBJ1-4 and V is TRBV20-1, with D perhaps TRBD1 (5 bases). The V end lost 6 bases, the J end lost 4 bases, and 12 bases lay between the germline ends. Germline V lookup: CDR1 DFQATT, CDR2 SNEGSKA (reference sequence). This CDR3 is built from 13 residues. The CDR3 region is CSARDPFNEKLFF. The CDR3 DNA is TGCAGTGCCCGGGACCCCTTTAATGAAAAACTGTTTTTT.

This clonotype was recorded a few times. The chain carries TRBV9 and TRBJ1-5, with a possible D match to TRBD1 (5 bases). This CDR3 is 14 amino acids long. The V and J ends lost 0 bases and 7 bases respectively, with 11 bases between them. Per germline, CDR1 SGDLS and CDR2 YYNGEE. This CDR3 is CASSVGGGGQPQHF. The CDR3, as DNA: TGTGCCAGCAGCGTAGGGGGCGGGGGGCAGCCCCAGCATTTT.

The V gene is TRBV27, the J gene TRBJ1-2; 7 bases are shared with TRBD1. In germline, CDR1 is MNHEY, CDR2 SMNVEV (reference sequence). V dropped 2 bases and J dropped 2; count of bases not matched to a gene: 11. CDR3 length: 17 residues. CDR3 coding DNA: TGTGCCAGCAGTTTAGCCTTGCGACAGGGTCTGAACTATGGCTACACCTTC. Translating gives CASSLALRQGLNYGYTF.

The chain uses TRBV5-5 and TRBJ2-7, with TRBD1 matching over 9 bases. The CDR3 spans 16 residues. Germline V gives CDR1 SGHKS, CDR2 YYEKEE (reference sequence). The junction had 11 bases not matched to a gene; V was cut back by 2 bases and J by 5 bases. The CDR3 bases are TGTGCCAGCAGCTTTGAACCGGGACAGGGTGTCAACGAGCAGTACTTC. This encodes CASSFEPGQGVNEQYF. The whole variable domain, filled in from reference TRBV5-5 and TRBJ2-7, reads DAGVTQSPTHLIKTRGQQVTLRCSPISGHKSVSWYQQVLGQGPQFIFQYYEKEERGRGNFPDRFSARQFPNYSSELNVNALLLGDSALYLCASSFEPGQGVNEQYFGPGTRLTVT.

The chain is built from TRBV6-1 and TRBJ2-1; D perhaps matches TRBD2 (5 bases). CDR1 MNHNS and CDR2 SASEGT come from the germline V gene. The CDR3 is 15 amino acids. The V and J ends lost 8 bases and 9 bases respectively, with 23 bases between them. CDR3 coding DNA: TGTGCCAGCCGCCCTGGAGCGGCAAACTGGGTTGAGCAGTTCTTC. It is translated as CASRPGAANWVEQFF.

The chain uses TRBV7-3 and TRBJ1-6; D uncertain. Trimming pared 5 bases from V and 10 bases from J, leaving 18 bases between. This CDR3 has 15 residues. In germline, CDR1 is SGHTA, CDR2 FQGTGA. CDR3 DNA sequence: TGTGCCAGCAGCAGGACGTACGGTGCCGGCTCACCCCTCCACTTT. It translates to CASSRTYGAGSPLHF.

The CDR3 DNA reads as TGTGCCAGCAGCCCGTGGGGTACTAAAGAGACCCAGTACTTC. It translates to CASSPWGTKETQYF. This chain uses TRBV7-2 with TRBJ2-5; D gene ambiguous. The V end was cut by 5 bases, the J end by 3 bases, with 13 bases between. The CDR3 has 14 residues. Germline CDR1 and CDR2: SGHTA and FQGNSA.

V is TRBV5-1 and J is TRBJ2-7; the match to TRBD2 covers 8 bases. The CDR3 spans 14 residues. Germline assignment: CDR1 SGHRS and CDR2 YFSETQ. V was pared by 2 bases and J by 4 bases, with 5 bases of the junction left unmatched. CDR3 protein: CASSFQRGTYEQYF. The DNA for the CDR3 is TGCGCCAGCAGCTTTCAGCGGGGGACTTACGAGCAGTACTTC.

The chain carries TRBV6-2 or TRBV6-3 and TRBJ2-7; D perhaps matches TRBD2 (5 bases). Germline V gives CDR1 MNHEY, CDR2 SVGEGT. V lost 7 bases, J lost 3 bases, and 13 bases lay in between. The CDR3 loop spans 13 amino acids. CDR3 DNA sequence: TGTGCCAGCACCCTAGGACTGGGCTACGAGCAGTACTTC. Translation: CASTLGLGYEQYF.

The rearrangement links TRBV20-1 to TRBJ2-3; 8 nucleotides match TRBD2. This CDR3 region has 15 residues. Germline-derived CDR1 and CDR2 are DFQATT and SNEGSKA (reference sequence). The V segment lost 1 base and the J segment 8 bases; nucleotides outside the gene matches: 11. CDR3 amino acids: CSARVGSGAPITQYF. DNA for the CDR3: TGCAGTGCTAGAGTGGGTAGCGGGGCTCCGATTACGCAGTATTTT.

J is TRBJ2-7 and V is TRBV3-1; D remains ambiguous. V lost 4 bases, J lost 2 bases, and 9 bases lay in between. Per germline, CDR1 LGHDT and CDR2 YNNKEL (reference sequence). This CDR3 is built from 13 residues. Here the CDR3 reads CASSPALTYEQYF. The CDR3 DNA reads TGTGCCAGCAGCCCAGCCTTAACCTACGAGCAGTACTTC.

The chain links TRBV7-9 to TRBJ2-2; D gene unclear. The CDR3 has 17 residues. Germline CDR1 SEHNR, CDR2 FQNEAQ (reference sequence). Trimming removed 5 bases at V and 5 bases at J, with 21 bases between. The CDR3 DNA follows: TGTGCCAGCAGCCACCAGTTTGGCCCACCTACAACCGGGGAGCTGTTTTTT. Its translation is CASSHQFGPPTTGELFF. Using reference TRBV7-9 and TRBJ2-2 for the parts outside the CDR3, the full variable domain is DTGVSQNPRHKITKRGQNVTFRCDPISEHNRLYWYRQTLGQGPEFLTYFQNEAQLEKSRLLSDRFSAERPKGSFSTLEIQRTEQGDSAMYLCASSHQFGPPTTGELFFGEGSRLTVL.

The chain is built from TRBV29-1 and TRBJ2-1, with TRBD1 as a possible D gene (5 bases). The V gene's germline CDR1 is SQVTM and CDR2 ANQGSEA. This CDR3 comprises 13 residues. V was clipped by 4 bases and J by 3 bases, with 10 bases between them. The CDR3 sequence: CSVVPGNYNEQFF. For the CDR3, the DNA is TGCAGCGTTGTCCCAGGGAACTACAATGAGCAGTTCTTC.

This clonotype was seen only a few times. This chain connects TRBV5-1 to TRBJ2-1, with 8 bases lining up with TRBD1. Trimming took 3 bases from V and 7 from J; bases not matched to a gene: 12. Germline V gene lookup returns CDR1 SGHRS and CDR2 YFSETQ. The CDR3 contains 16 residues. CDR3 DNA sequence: TGCGCCAGCAGCTGGGCGGACAGGGTTGTGAAGAATGAGCAGTTCTTC. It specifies CASSWADRVVKNEQFF.

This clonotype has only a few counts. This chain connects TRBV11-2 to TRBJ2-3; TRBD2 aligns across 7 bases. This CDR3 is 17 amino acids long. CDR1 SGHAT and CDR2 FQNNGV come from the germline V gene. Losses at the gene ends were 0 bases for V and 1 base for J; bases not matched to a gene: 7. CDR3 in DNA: TGTGCCAGCAGCTTAGATCCTAGCGGTGGGGGCACAGATACGCAGTATTTT. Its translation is CASSLDPSGGGTDTQYF.

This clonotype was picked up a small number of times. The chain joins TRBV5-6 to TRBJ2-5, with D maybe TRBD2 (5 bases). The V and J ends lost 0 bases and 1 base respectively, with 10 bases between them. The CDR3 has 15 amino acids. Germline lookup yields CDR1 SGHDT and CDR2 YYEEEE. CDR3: CASSLALSGQETQYF. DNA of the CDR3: TGTGCCAGCAGCTTGGCCCTAAGCGGCCAAGAGACCCAGTACTTC.

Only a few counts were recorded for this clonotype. This CDR3 is CSASLQPTQHF. In nucleotides, the CDR3 is TGCAGTGCTAGTCTCCAACCGACCCAGCATTTT. The chain couples TRBV20-1 to TRBJ1-5; D is undetermined. CDR1 is DFQATT, CDR2 SNEGSKA, per germline (reference sequence). Trimming pared 3 bases from V and 11 bases from J, leaving 11 bases between. The CDR3 is made up of 11 amino acids.

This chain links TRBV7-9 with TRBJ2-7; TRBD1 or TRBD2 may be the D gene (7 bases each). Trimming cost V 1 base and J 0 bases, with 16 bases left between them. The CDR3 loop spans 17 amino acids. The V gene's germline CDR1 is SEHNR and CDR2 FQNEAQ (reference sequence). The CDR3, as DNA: TGTGCCAGCAGCTTAGTGCATACCAGGGGGGGCTCCTACGAGCAGTACTTC. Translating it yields CASSLVHTRGGSYEQYF.